The T cell receptor (beta chain) under discussion was sequenced for a study of T cell changes during pregnancy in multiple sclerosis. Using immunoSEQ multiplex PCR, the repertoire was profiled, and TCRdb retains in-frame clones only, with some absent. In the table there are about 60,000 clones, about 96% of which are singletons. The input for sequencing was CD8+ T cells from peripheral blood mononuclear cells, taken after pregnancy. The receptor's source is a female donor with multiple sclerosis, enrolled in a pregnancy study.

The CDR3 DNA follows: TGTGCCAGCTTTGGACTGACTTACGAGCAGTACTTC. The encoded protein is CASFGLTYEQYF. J is TRBJ2-7 and V is TRBV28; D possibly corresponds to TRBD2 (5 bases). Trimming shortened V by 8 bases and J by 4 bases, and 12 bases separated the two germline ends. CDR1 and CDR2 from the germline V gene are MDHEN and SYDVKM. The CDR3 loop spans 12 amino acids. The full variable domain, completed using reference TRBV28 and TRBJ2-7, is DVKVTQSSRYLVKRTGEKVFLECVQDMDHENMFWYRQDPGLGLRLIYFSYDVKMKEKGDIPEGYSVSREKKERFSLILESASTNQTSMYLCASFGLTYEQYFGPGTRLTVT.